This T cell receptor (beta chain) was recorded in a study of CD8 T cell repertoires and HIV-1 epitope variants. On the study more broadly: Each of Twenty-five Gag and Nef epitope peptides stimulated a separate culture. IL-2, IL-7 and IL-15 were added on days 3 and 7 of approximately 11-day cultures. Equal numbers of autologous T cell-negative cells presented antigen to enriched T cells. An uncultured baseline aliquot held 1M T cells.

The data were produced by immunoSEQ multiplex PCR, yet TCRdb's version contains in-frame clones alone and is incomplete. The profile shows several thousand clones, roughly 60% of them singletons. Comment on this clone: Antigen unknown.

Germline assignment: CDR1 MNHEY and CDR2 SVGAGI. V lost 0 bases, J lost 5 bases, and 4 bases stayed unmatched. The CDR3 has 16 residues. The receptor's source is a male donor with HIV. V usage is TRBV6-5 and J usage is TRBJ2-1, with TRBD2 matching over 10 bases. The material sequenced was cultured CD8+ T cells derived from PBMCs. The CDR3 nucleotides are TGTGCCAGCAGTTACTCCCCTAGCGGGAGAAACAATGAGCAGTTCTTC. It is translated as CASSYSPSGRNNEQFF.